Presented here are 12 T cell receptor beta chains from one specimen sequenced in a study of early T cells in non-severe SARS-CoV-2 infection. TCRdb re-called the 5' RACE reads through MiXCR, storing one row per CDR3 protein. In the table there are more than 65,000 distinct CDR3 sequences, under 15% of which are singletons. The sample was whole blood. These receptors were collected from an adult who was a healthcare worker with PCR-confirmed SARS-CoV-2 infection or an uninfected control (not recorded which).

This clonotype was recorded at least ten times. V is TRBV10-3 and J is TRBJ2-6, with D tentatively TRBD1 (6 bases). Germline CDR1 reads ENHRY; CDR2 reads SYGVKD. The germline V and J ends were trimmed by 5 bases and 2 bases, with 16 bases remaining between them. This CDR3 is built from 17 residues. As DNA, the CDR3 is TGTGCCATCAGTCCCCGGGACACTCGTACTGGGGCCAACGTCCTGACTTTC. This codes for CAISPRDTRTGANVLTF.

This clonotype was found many times. The V gene is TRBV20-1, the J gene TRBJ1-1; perhaps TRBD1 as D (6 bases). Germline V gives CDR1 DFQATT, CDR2 SNEGSKA (reference sequence). The CDR3 extends over 14 amino acids. V gave up 3 bases and J gave up 1 base, with 12 bases separating them. The CDR3 region is CSARLQGRNTEAFF. CDR3 nucleotides: TGCAGTGCTAGGTTACAGGGACGGAACACTGAAGCTTTCTTT.

This clonotype was seen ten or more times. The chain recombines TRBV9 with TRBJ2-7; the D gene is possibly TRBD1 (7 bases). Germline loops: CDR1 SGDLS, CDR2 YYNGEE. V lost 4 bases to trimming and J lost 3 bases, with 14 bases between them. The CDR3 is 14 residues long. In DNA, the CDR3 is TGTGCCAGCAGCCCAGGGGGGACTTACTACGAGCAGTACTTC. Translated: CASSPGGTYYEQYF.

This clonotype was counted at least ten times. The chain is built from TRBV12-3 or TRBV12-4 and TRBJ2-2; D gene ambiguous. The V end lost 1 base, the J end lost 1 base, and 7 bases lay between the germline ends. The CDR3 runs 15 residues. The CDR3 sequence: CASSLVQENTGELFF. CDR3 DNA: TGTGCCAGCAGTTTAGTTCAGGAGAACACCGGGGAGCTGTTTTTT.

The rearrangement joins TRBV10-2 to TRBJ1-1, with TRBD1 identical over 10 bases. Unmatched junction bases numbered 6, after V lost 6 bases and J lost 5 bases. Germline CDR1 WSHSY, CDR2 SAAADI. The CDR3 is 14 residues long. As DNA, the CDR3 is TGCGCCAGCAGCCCCGGGACAGGGGTTACTGAAGCTTTCTTT. Amino acid sequence: CASSPGTGVTEAFF.

The chain links TRBV12-5 to TRBJ2-7; maybe TRBD1 (6 bases). This CDR3 contains 14 residues. Deletions cut 2 bases from V and 5 bases from J, with 13 bases between. Per germline, CDR1 LGHNT and CDR2 FRNRAP. In DNA form, the CDR3 reads TGTGCTAGTGGTTTGACAGGGCTAACCCACGAGCAGTACTTC. Translating gives CASGLTGLTHEQYF.

This clonotype was detected ten times or more. The chain uses TRBV7-2 and TRBJ2-7; TRBD1 or TRBD2 may be the D gene (6 bases each). This CDR3 has 11 residues. V lost 5 bases to trimming and J lost 6 bases, with 8 bases between them. The germline V gene encodes CDR1 SGHTA and CDR2 FQGNSA. CDR3: CASSEGGEQYF. Here the CDR3 DNA reads TGTGCCAGCAGCGAGGGGGGCGAGCAGTACTTC. Drawing the rest from reference TRBV7-2 and TRBJ2-7, the complete variable domain is GAGVSQSPSNKVTEKGKDVELRCDPISGHTALYWYRQSLGQGLEFLIYFQGNSAPDKSGLPSDRFSAERTGGSVSTLTIQRTQQEDSAVYLCASSEGGEQYFGPGTRLTVT.

This clonotype has ten or more counts. The V and J genes are TRBV9 and TRBJ1-3; D ambiguous. The CDR3 is 12 amino acids. Germline V gene lookup returns CDR1 SGDLS and CDR2 YYNGEE. V gave up 6 bases and J gave up 4 bases, with 8 bases separating them. CDR3 nucleotides: TGTGCCAGCAACCCACGAGGAAACACCATATATTTT. Translating gives CASNPRGNTIYF.

This clonotype was seen a single time. The chain uses TRBV20-1 and TRBJ2-1, with TRBD2 matching 10 bases. Germline CDR1 reads DFQATT; CDR2 reads SNEGSKA (reference sequence). This CDR3 is 13 amino acids long. V gave up 6 bases and J gave up 6 bases; unmatched junction bases: 5. Here the CDR3 reads CSALLAGTNEQFF. DNA for the CDR3: TGCAGTGCATTACTAGCGGGAACCAATGAGCAGTTCTTC.

This clonotype was counted only a few times. The chain joins TRBV28 to TRBJ1-5, with 8 bases that match TRBD1. J gave up 7 bases and V 4 bases, and 12 bases lay outside the gene matches. Germline V gives CDR1 MDHEN, CDR2 SYDVKM. The CDR3 consists of 16 residues. CDR3 nucleotide sequence: TGTGCCAGCAGTTACCTTTTCGGGACAGGCGGCCAGCCCCAGCATTTT. It encodes CASSYLFGTGGQPQHF.

This clonotype was recorded at least ten times. The rearrangement links TRBV20-1 to TRBJ1-1; D remains unclear. V was trimmed by 5 bases and J by 1 base, leaving 11 bases between them. The CDR3 spans 13 residues. The germline V gene has CDR1 DFQATT and CDR2 SNEGSKA (reference sequence). CDR3 bases: TGCAGTGCTTCCCGGGATTCGAACACTGAAGCTTTCTTT. Translated, it gives CSASRDSNTEAFF.

This clonotype occurred many times. The V and J genes are TRBV4-3 and TRBJ2-1; tentatively, D is TRBD1 (6 bases). Trimming left V 0 bases short and J 3 bases short, with 15 bases between. The CDR3 totals 17 residues. Germline loops: CDR1 LGHNA, CDR2 YSLEER. As DNA, the CDR3 is TGCGCCAGCAGCCAAGAAGATCTAGGGGGAGTCTACAATGAGCAGTTCTTC. This sequence encodes CASSQEDLGGVYNEQFF.